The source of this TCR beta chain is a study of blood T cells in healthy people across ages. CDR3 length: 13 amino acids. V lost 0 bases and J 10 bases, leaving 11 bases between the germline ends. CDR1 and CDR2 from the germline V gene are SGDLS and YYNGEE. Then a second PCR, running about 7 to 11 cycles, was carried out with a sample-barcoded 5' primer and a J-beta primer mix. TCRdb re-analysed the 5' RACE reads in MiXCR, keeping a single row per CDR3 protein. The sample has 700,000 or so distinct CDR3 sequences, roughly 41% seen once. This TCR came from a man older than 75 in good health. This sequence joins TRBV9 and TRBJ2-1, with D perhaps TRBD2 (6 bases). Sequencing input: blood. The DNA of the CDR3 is TGTGCCAGCAGCGTAGGGACTACCAAAGAGCAGTTCTTC. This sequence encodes CASSVGTTKEQFF. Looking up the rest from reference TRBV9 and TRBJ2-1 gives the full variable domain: DSGVTQTPKHLITATGQRVTLRCSPRSGDLSVYWYQQSLDQGLQFLIQYYNGEERAKGNILERFSAQQFPDLHSELNLSSLELGDSALYFCASSVGTTKEQFFGPGTRLTVL.